This TCR beta chain was sequenced for a study of OX40 agonist ivuxolimab in advanced cancers. The overall study: From 23 to 79 years was the age range, with a mean of about 54 years, and over 70% were male.

The table came from immunoSEQ multiplex PCR; TCRdb's copy has only in-frame clones and leaves some out. Of some 26,000 clones listed, about 81% are singletons. Comments on this clone: Its specificity is not known.

Germline CDR1 MDHEN, CDR2 SYDVKM. The CDR3 sequence is 16 residues long. The J segment lost 2 bases and the V segment lost 4 bases, leaving 6 bases of the junction unmatched. Overall study findings and caveats: Dosing at 0.1 to 3.0 mg/kg was accompanied by clonal expansion of CD4+ and CD8+ blood T cells by week 6. Expanded clones belonging to CD8+ T cells outnumbered, on average, those of CD4+.

The sequences come from CD4+ or CD8+ T cells sorted from blood, collected in a trial of the OX40 agonist ivuxolimab. The sequence was collected from an adult with an advanced solid tumor such as melanoma, head and neck, liver or kidney cancer. The chain carries TRBV28 and TRBJ2-2; 8 positions match TRBD2. CDR3 loop: CASSSRTSSNTGELFF. In nucleotides, the CDR3 is TGTGCCAGCAGTTCCCGGACTAGCAGCAACACCGGGGAGCTGTTTTTT.